The entry that follows covers one T cell receptor (beta chain) sequence. Its antigen is not identified. The data are from a study of blood T cells in healthy people across ages. On the study more broadly: About one barcoded beta molecule per two T cells was captured by template switching.

General observations from the study: When one million T cells were used, diversity estimates were thought to be underestimates. The long-lived group displayed more naive CD4+ cells, plus higher diversity, than the aged donors did. TCR beta diversity, measured per million T cells, fell in a roughly linear way with age.

A J-beta primer mix and a sample-barcoded 5' primer were used in a second PCR of roughly 6 to 11 cycles. MiXCR, applied by TCRdb to the 5' RACE reads, yields one record per CDR3 protein. The sample includes about 1.4 million distinct CDR3 sequences, approximately 63% of them seen just once. The sequence came from a man aged 18-30 years in good health. The sequencing input was blood.

This chain's CDR3 is CASSLVGPRTDTQYF. The CDR3 nucleotides are TGTGCCAGCAGTTTAGTGGGGCCCCGCACAGATACGCAGTATTTT. V and J are TRBV27 and TRBJ2-3, with a tentative D call TRBD1 (5 bases). In germline, CDR1 is MNHEY, CDR2 SMNVEV (reference sequence). There are 15 residues in the CDR3. V was clipped by 2 bases and J by 1 base, with 10 bases between them.